What follows are 20 T cell receptor beta chains derived from one specimen sequenced in a study of blood T cell repertoires in COVID-19. TCRdb keeps only in-frame clones here, not all; method: immunoSEQ multiplex PCR. This sample has 100,000 to 150,000 clones; about 89% occur once, and the top ten carry about an eighth. Sequenced input: peripheral blood. The origin of the receptors is a woman in her sixties or seventies with COVID-19, enrolled during active disease.

The rearrangement links TRBV27 to TRBJ1-2, with TRBD1 as a possible D gene (5 bases). Germline V CDR1 and CDR2: MNHEY, SMNVEV (reference sequence). This CDR3 is built from 14 residues. V was clipped by 2 bases and J by 2 bases, with 9 bases between them. CDR3 sequence reads: CASSLLGRNYGYTF. CDR3 bases: TGTGCCAGCAGTTTACTGGGGCGCAACTATGGCTACACCTTC.

The rearrangement links TRBV5-1 to TRBJ1-4, with a weak D call TRBD1 (5 bases). CDR1 is SGHRS and CDR2 is YFSETQ in the germline V gene. Trimming left V 0 bases short and J 6 bases short, with 15 bases between. CDR3 length: 16 residues. The CDR3 here is CASSLGAGVGDEKLFF. The CDR3 DNA reads as TGCGCCAGCAGCTTGGGAGCGGGGGTTGGCGATGAAAAACTGTTTTTT.

The V gene is TRBV19, the J gene TRBJ2-3; 7 bases agree with TRBD2. Germline CDR1 is LNHDA and CDR2 is SQIVND (reference sequence). The trim removed 6 bases at V and 6 bases at J, leaving 15 bases unmatched. The CDR3 sequence is 16 residues long. The CDR3 DNA reads TGTGCCAGTAGCCAAGCGCCTGAGCGGGGCGGGGATACGCAGTATTTT. Residues: CASSQAPERGGDTQYF.

V gene TRBV29-1 combines with J gene TRBJ1-4, with D maybe TRBD1 (6 bases). The CDR3 extends over 13 amino acids. Germline CDR1 is SQVTM and CDR2 is ANQGSEA. Trimming pared 5 bases from V and 4 bases from J, leaving 11 bases between. The CDR3 loop reads CSVNTGRNEKLFF. CDR3 DNA: TGCAGCGTTAACACAGGGCGTAATGAAAAACTGTTTTTT. The entire variable domain, with the rest obtained from reference TRBV29-1 and TRBJ1-4, is as follows: SAVISQKPSRDICQRGTSLTIQCQVDSQVTMMFWYRQQPGQSLTLIATANQGSEATYESGFVIDKFPISRPNLTFSTLTVSNMSPEDSSIYLCSVNTGRNEKLFFGSGTQLSVL.

The chain links TRBV6-5 to TRBJ1-6, with D hard to call. CDR3 length: 15 amino acids. V was pared by 6 bases and J by 7 bases, with 16 bases between. Germline CDR1 MNHEY, CDR2 SVGAGI. CDR3 bases: TGTGCCAGCAGGGGAGGACCCTCCGTCAATTCACCCCTCCACTTT. Translation: CASRGGPSVNSPLHF.

The rearrangement links TRBV7-9 to TRBJ2-7; D is possibly TRBD2 (6 bases). Germline-derived CDR1 and CDR2 are SEHNR and FQNEAQ (reference sequence). The CDR3 has 14 residues. The V end was cut by 5 bases, the J end by 1 base, with 12 bases between. CDR3: CASSPRGTSYEQYF. The CDR3 DNA follows: TGTGCCAGCAGCCCTCGCGGGACTTCCTACGAGCAGTACTTC.

A note on this clone: Other DNA variants within this sample encode the same CDR3. The gene calls are TRBV24-1 and TRBJ1-2; tentatively, D is TRBD1 (5 bases). This CDR3 comprises 11 residues. V gave up 3 bases and J gave up 8 bases, with 6 bases separating them. Germline values: CDR1 KGHDR, CDR2 SFDVKD. The CDR3 protein is CATSDRGGYTF. The CDR3 DNA follows: TGTGCCACCAGTGATAGGGGAGGCTACACCTTC.

The V and J genes are TRBV5-4 and TRBJ2-5; 9 nucleotides match TRBD2. Germline V lookup: CDR1 SGHNT, CDR2 YYREEE (reference sequence). V shed 4 bases, J shed 7 bases, and the junction held 14 bases outside the gene matches. The CDR3 runs to 16 residues. CDR3 nucleotide sequence: TGTGCCAGCAGCACATCCGGGACTAGCAGGGGTGGGACCCAGTACTTC. Translated: CASSTSGTSRGGTQYF.

The CDR3 DNA reads TGTGCCAGCAGCTTAGAGCGTGATCAGCCCCAGCATTTT. Protein sequence: CASSLERDQPQHF. J is TRBJ1-5 and V is TRBV7-2; no reliable D call. CDR1 and CDR2 from the germline V gene are SGHTA and FQGNSA. This CDR3 region has 13 residues. V was trimmed by 1 base and J by 5 bases, leaving 6 bases between them.

The chain links TRBV5-1 to TRBJ2-4; the D is unclear. V was cut by 3 bases and J by 3 bases, with 10 bases left in between. The CDR3 has 14 amino acids. Germline V lookup: CDR1 SGHRS, CDR2 YFSETQ. The CDR3 reads CASSYGSGKNIQYF. CDR3 sequence (DNA): TGCGCCAGCAGCTACGGGTCTGGCAAAAACATTCAGTACTTC.

The CDR3 DNA is TGTGCCACCCAGGGGAGCGCCGAGACCCAGTACTTC. Protein sequence: CATQGSAETQYF. V is TRBV28 and J is TRBJ2-5, with D possibly matching TRBD1 (6 bases). Germline V gene sequence: CDR1 MDHEN, CDR2 SYDVKM. The ends were cut back, 10 bases at V and 5 bases at J, with 14 bases in the middle. The CDR3 length is 12 residues.

Only one count was recorded for this clone. This chain links TRBV28 with TRBJ2-7, with 7 bases matching TRBD2. CDR1 is MDHEN and CDR2 is SYDVKM in the germline V gene. This CDR3 comprises 14 residues. V lost 2 bases, J lost 4 bases, and 5 bases stayed unmatched. The CDR3 reads CASSLTQGGYEQYF. The CDR3 DNA sequence: TGTGCCAGCAGTTTAACGCAGGGAGGGTACGAGCAGTACTTC. The full variable domain, in which reference TRBV28 and TRBJ2-7 provide the parts outside the CDR3, is DVKVTQSSRYLVKRTGEKVFLECVQDMDHENMFWYRQDPGLGLRLIYFSYDVKMKEKGDIPEGYSVSREKKERFSLILESASTNQTSMYLCASSLTQGGYEQYFGPGTRLTVT.

The chain employs TRBV5-1 and TRBJ1-1; possibly TRBD1 for D (5 bases). Trimming removed 4 bases at V and 3 bases at J, with 16 bases between. The germline CDR1 and CDR2 sequences are SGHRS and YFSETQ. This CDR3 comprises 15 residues. CDR3 amino acids: CASSLAPAGDTEAFF. CDR3 DNA sequence: TGCGCCAGCAGCCTGGCGCCTGCGGGGGACACTGAAGCTTTCTTT.

The genes are TRBV6-4 and TRBJ2-1; possible D gene TRBD1, 6 bases. This CDR3 is 12 amino acids long. V was trimmed by 5 bases and J by 8 bases, leaving 10 bases between them. The germline V gene has CDR1 MRHNA and CDR2 SNTAGT. As DNA, the CDR3 is TGTGCCAGCAGTCCAACAGGGTATGAGCAGTTCTTC. Translating gives CASSPTGYEQFF.

The CDR3 reads CASRQRQASSYNEQFF. DNA for the CDR3: TGTGCCAGCAGGCAACGACAGGCGAGCTCCTACAATGAGCAGTTCTTC. The rearrangement uses TRBV27 and TRBJ2-1; TRBD1 is a possible D gene (6 bases). The CDR3 totals 16 residues. V was trimmed by 6 bases and J by 0 bases, leaving 15 bases between them. Germline CDR1 is MNHEY and CDR2 is SMNVEV (reference sequence).

This clone was picked up one time. The chain recombines TRBV6-6 with TRBJ1-2; TRBD1 might be the D (6 bases). The CDR3 spans 13 residues. Germline lookup yields CDR1 MNHNY and CDR2 SVGAGI (reference sequence). The V end was cut by 5 bases, the J end by 5 bases, with 12 bases between. CDR3 sequence reads: CASSIGQLYGYTF. CDR3 nucleotides: TGTGCCAGCAGTATCGGACAGCTTTATGGCTACACCTTC.

The V call is TRBV29-1, the J call TRBJ2-7; TRBD2 agrees at 9 bases. The germline gives CDR1 SQVTM, CDR2 ANQGSEA. The CDR3 consists of 14 residues. J was trimmed by 3 bases and V by 5 bases; bases with no gene match: 8. The CDR3 loop reads CSVCERGDLYEQYF. The CDR3 DNA sequence: TGCAGCGTTTGTGAGCGGGGGGACCTCTACGAGCAGTACTTC.

The J gene is TRBJ2-7, the V gene TRBV7-2, with 9 positions matching TRBD1. This CDR3 region has 16 residues. CDR1 and CDR2 (germline): SGHTA, FQGNSA. With V trimmed by 5 bases and J by 3 bases, 11 bases remained unmatched. Here the CDR3 DNA reads TGTGCCAGCAGCACCGCCGGGACAGGGTACAACTACGAGCAGTACTTC. As protein: CASSTAGTGYNYEQYF. Full variable domain (rest looked up from reference TRBV7-2 and TRBJ2-7): GAGVSQSPSNKVTEKGKDVELRCDPISGHTALYWYRQSLGQGLEFLIYFQGNSAPDKSGLPSDRFSAERTGGSVSTLTIQRTQQEDSAVYLCASSTAGTGYNYEQYFGPGTRLTVT.

The chain has TRBV7-9 and TRBJ1-3, with TRBD1 matching 7 bases. V lost 2 bases to trimming and J lost 0 bases; unmatched junction nucleotides: 7. Germline CDR1 and CDR2: SEHNR and FQNEAQ (reference sequence). The CDR3 contains 17 residues. The DNA of the CDR3 is TGTGCCAGCAGCTTACTTTTTACAGGGGCCTCTGGAAACACCATATATTTT. Translated: CASSLLFTGASGNTIYF. Full variable domain (remainder filled in from reference TRBV7-9 and TRBJ1-3): DTGVSQNPRHKITKRGQNVTFRCDPISEHNRLYWYRQTLGQGPEFLTYFQNEAQLEKSRLLSDRFSAERPKGSFSTLEIQRTEQGDSAMYLCASSLLFTGASGNTIYFGEGSWLTVV.

The chain uses TRBV28 and TRBJ1-3; D not certain. Germline V gives CDR1 MDHEN, CDR2 SYDVKM. This CDR3 has 15 residues. Trimming took 1 base from V and 1 from J, leaving 8 bases between them. The CDR3 sequence: CASSLYSISGNTIYF. The DNA of the CDR3 is TGTGCCAGCAGTTTATACTCGATTTCTGGAAACACCATATATTTT.